This T cell receptor beta chain was found in a study of cytomegalovirus exposure and HLA in healthy donors. Broader study findings: Evidence from a later analysis indicated that most CMV-associated TCR beta chains looked HLA-restricted. Some TCR beta chains (approximately 180 of them) were listed as cytomegalovirus-associated. Earlier results showed most TCR beta V segments being productive about 87% or about 30% of the time.

The PCR had 60 Vbeta and 13 Jbeta primers. TCRdb's table, derived via immunoSEQ multiplex PCR, lists solely in-frame clones and lacks some. In the table there are approximately 150,000 clones, roughly 80% of which are singletons. This CDR3 region has 13 residues. Germline V gene sequence: CDR1 SGDLS, CDR2 YYNGEE. Trimming shortened V by 6 bases and J by 1 base, and 10 bases separated the two germline ends. As concerns this clone: What it recognizes is unknown.

The clonotype was recovered from a woman aged 35 to 49 in good health and CMV-seronegative. The specimen was PBMCs. The genes are TRBV9 and TRBJ1-1; no clear D gene. CDR3 residues: CASTSIGNTEAFF. The CDR3 nucleotides read TGTGCCAGCACCTCTATTGGGAACACTGAAGCTTTCTTT.